This note documents a single T cell receptor (beta chain) sequence. This clonotype was seen once. Its antigen is still unknown. No much larger clonotype is one base removed from it; base qualities were not supplied. Evidence from a single read is weak. Peripheral blood CD8+ and CD4+ T cells from healthy donors, Susac syndrome patients and multiple sclerosis patients were profiled using high-throughput TCR beta sequencing. Treatment-naive patients with stable or active relapsing-remitting disease fulfilling revised McDonald criteria were used as multiple sclerosis controls. Bulk CD8+ and CD4+ T cells were purified by magnetic negative isolation, whereas CD8+ TEMRA cells were enriched by FACS. Blood was drawn into EDTA tubes, processed within 24 hours, and PBMCs were isolated by density gradient centrifugation. PBMCs destined for TCR sequencing were cryopreserved in liquid nitrogen and later thawed in a 37 °C water bath. The sorted or isolated CD4+, CD8+ and CD8+ TEMRA cells reached a purity of at least 90%.

RNA was extracted using the RNeasy kit, and about 0.45 to 1 microgram was reverse transcribed with random hexamers. TCR beta CDR3 regions were amplified with the immunoSEQ multiplex PCR assay covering 54 Vbeta and 13 Jbeta segments. Bias from PCR amplification was corrected by using a synthetic template baseline for primer optimization and for computational correction. The published analysis was carried out like this. Only productive sequences were kept, with reads annotated to V, D and J genes according to IMGT and analyzed in immunoSEQ Analyzer. Clonality was computed as one minus Shannon entropy normalized by log2 of the number of productive unique sequences. For each patient and control, public and private clones were evaluated among the 100 most prevalent clones. Clones were defined as Susac-specific if absent from the healthy and MS cohorts, from some 1,000 published viral clones and from other ImmuneACCESS disease sequences. TCRdb trimmed public reads at Q25 via fastp, called clones via MiXCR and kept in-frame beta chains. Each entry is one CDR3 protein sequence, shown with its most common DNA and genes. The V and J calls were determined by TCRdb, not by the authors. Here the sample has around 270,000 distinct CDR3 sequences; around 85% occur a single time. The top ten clones comprise 0.21% of the sample.

This entry belongs to a study of CD8 T cells in Susac syndrome (dated by TCRdb to the late 2010s). Broadly, across the study: Repertoire sequencing was used to test whether CD8+ T cell activation and differentiation in Susac syndrome was antigen driven. The study compared CD8+ T cell repertoire clonality among roughly eleven healthy donors, about 14 Susac syndrome patients and around 16 multiple sclerosis patients.

Sequences KGHDR (CDR1) and SFDVKD (CDR2) are obtained from the germline V gene. Deletion took 9 bases off V and 4 bases off J, with a span of 8 bases between the germline ends. Taken from cysteine to phenylalanine, the CDR3 has 12 residues. Only the CDR3 part of the read is kept: 36 bases, read in frame from the first base. Study-wide conclusions, independent of this receptor: The number of individuals in the TCR sequencing and HLA analysis was recognized as being relatively small.

The TCR sequence derives from a human donor with multiple sclerosis. The sample consisted of CD8+ T cells from PBMCs. The chain employs TRBV24-1 and TRBJ2-2; the D call could be TRBD1 or TRBD2, with each sharing 5 bases. The DNA sequence is TGTGCCACCGGGGGAAGCACCGGGGAGCTGTTTTTT. This codes for CATGGSTGELFF.